The 8 T cell receptor beta chains below all came from one sample that was sequenced in a study of vaccination and CD4 T cells after COVID-19. Sequencing of the DNA from cultured CD4+ T cells was carried out with the Oncomine TCR Beta short-read assay. Genomic DNA was isolated from cultured CD4+ T cells. TCRdb re-called the PCR reads through MiXCR, storing one row per CDR3 protein. The table shows thousands of distinct CDR3 sequences, with around 35% occurring only once. No antigens are known for them. This sample's treatment: approximately nine-day PBMC culture with coronavirus spike peptide pools or control peptides (ViraFEST assay). The unexposed donor gave CD4+ T cells before the COVID-19 pandemic (2011-2018). Source material: CD4+ T cells from blood, cultured in vitro. The receptor source for this set is a human donor in good health.

This clonotype was counted between two and nine times. The rearrangement uses TRBV30 and TRBJ1-6; D not certain. V was pared by 2 bases and J by 3 bases, with 5 bases between. Germline CDR1 GTSNPN, CDR2 SVGIG (reference sequence). The CDR3 has 13 amino acids. The CDR3 region is CAWSSDYNSPLHF. The CDR3, as DNA: TGTGCCTGGAGTTCGGACTATAATTCACCCCTCCACTTT.

This clonotype has only a few counts. The chain uses TRBV2 and TRBJ2-7; 11 positions match TRBD1. This CDR3 has 14 residues. V lost 8 bases and J lost 7; bases outside the gene matches: 10. Germline CDR1 is SNHLY and CDR2 is FYNNEI. The CDR3 DNA sequence: TGTGCCAGCCAACCTGGACAGGGGGCGATTGAGCAGTACTTC. Translation gives CASQPGQGAIEQYF.

The sample holds a few counts of this clonotype. The chain carries TRBV2 and TRBJ2-5; D not resolved. CDR3 size: 13 residues. CDR1 SNHLY and CDR2 FYNNEI come from the germline V gene. Trimming cost V 4 bases and J 2 bases, with 8 bases left between them. The CDR3 is CASSVVGQETQYF. CDR3 nucleotides: TGTGCCAGCAGTGTCGTAGGACAAGAGACCCAGTACTTC.

Here the CDR3 reads CAITFGEGEQYF. CDR3 nucleotides: TGTGCCATCACTTTCGGGGAGGGCGAGCAGTACTTC. The gene calls are TRBV6-8 and TRBJ2-7, with TRBD2 matching over 7 bases. Per the germline V gene, CDR1 is MNHGY and CDR2 is SAAAGT. V was pared by 10 bases and J by 6 bases, with 9 bases of the junction left unmatched. The CDR3 covers 12 residues.

The V call is TRBV7-3, the J call TRBJ2-2, with 7 bases fitting TRBD1. Germline assignment: CDR1 SGHTA and CDR2 FQGTGA. The CDR3 is 15 amino acids. Unmatched junction bases numbered 9, after V lost 4 bases and J lost 7 bases. The CDR3 nucleotides read TGTGCCAGCAGCTCCCCTAGGGGGCAAATCGGGGAGCTGTTTTTT. It is translated as CASSSPRGQIGELFF. Supplemented by reference TRBV7-3 and TRBJ2-2, the full variable domain reads GAGVSQTPSNKVTEKGKYVELRCDPISGHTALYWYRQSLGQGPEFLIYFQGTGAADDSGLPNDRFFAVRPEGSVSTLKIQRTERGDSAVYLCASSSPRGQIGELFFGEGSRLTVL.

V is TRBV7-9 and J is TRBJ2-7; D is possibly TRBD2 (7 bases). The CDR3 extends over 14 amino acids. The germline CDR1 and CDR2 sequences are SEHNR and FQNEAQ (reference sequence). The V end was cut by 5 bases, the J end by 6 bases, with 17 bases between. The CDR3 coding sequence is TGTGCCAGCAGCCAATATTCAGGGGAGGGCGAGCAGTACTTC. Amino acid sequence: CASSQYSGEGEQYF.

The rearrangement joins TRBV6-1 to TRBJ2-7; 9 nucleotides line up with TRBD1. V shed 5 bases, J shed 5 bases, and the junction held 4 bases outside the gene matches. Germline V gene data show CDR1 as MNHNS and CDR2 as SASEGT. The CDR3 is 13 residues long. The CDR3 DNA sequence: TGTGCCAGCAGTCGACAGGGGGGGGACGAGCAGTACTTC. Its translation is CASSRQGGDEQYF.

This clonotype has a handful of counts. The chain is built from TRBV20-1 and TRBJ2-2, with D possibly TRBD1 on 6 matching bases. V lost 3 bases, J lost 7 bases, and 18 bases lay in between. This CDR3 is built from 15 residues. The germline V gene has CDR1 DFQATT and CDR2 SNEGSKA (reference sequence). The CDR3 DNA reads as TGCAGTGCTAGGGAGAGCCCAGGGGTTGACGGGGAGCTGTTTTTT. This translates into CSARESPGVDGELFF.